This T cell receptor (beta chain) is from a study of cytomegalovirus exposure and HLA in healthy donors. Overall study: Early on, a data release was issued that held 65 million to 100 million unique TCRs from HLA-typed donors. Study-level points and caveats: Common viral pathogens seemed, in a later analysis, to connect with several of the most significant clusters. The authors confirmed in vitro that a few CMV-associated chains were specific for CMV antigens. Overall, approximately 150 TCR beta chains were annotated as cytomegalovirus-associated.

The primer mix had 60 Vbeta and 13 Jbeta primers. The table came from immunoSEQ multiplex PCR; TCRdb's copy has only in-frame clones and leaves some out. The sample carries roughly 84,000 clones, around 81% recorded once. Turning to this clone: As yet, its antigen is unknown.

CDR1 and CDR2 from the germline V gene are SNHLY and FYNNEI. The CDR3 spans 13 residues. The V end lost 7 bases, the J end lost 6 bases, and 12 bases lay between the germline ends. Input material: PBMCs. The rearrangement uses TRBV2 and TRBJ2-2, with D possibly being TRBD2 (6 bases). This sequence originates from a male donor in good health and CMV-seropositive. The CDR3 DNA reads TGTGCCAGCAAGGCGGGGTTTCCCGGGGAGCTGTTTTTT. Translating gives CASKAGFPGELFF.